This T cell receptor (beta chain) was profiled in a study of Tregs in tolerant kidney transplant recipients (dated by TCRdb to between 2018 and 2021). Regarding the study in general: TCRbeta sequencing was used in the study to identify donor-specific regulatory T cells before combined kidney and bone marrow transplantation, and the identified cells were then tracked after transplant.

Genomic DNA was extracted from sorted cells with the QIAGEN DNeasy Blood and Tissue Kit for TCRbeta CDR3 sequencing. High-throughput TCRbeta CDR3 sequencing, including PCR amplification with bias correction and internal controls, was performed commercially through immunoSEQ. The study's own analysis went as follows. A unique productive TCRbeta sequence was defined by the CDR3 nucleotide sequence when primers matched, and otherwise by the CDR3 amino acid sequence together with the Vbeta and Jbeta genes. To correct sorting error, sequences shared between sorted populations at a frequency ratio of 2:1 or less were removed; the rest were assigned to the higher population. Sequences were defined as donor-reactive when expanded at least 5-fold in CFSE-low cells versus unstimulated cells and present at a frequency of at least 0.01% in CFSE-low cells. Jensen-Shannon divergence calculated on the top 100 TCRbeta sequences ranked by frequency was used to measure repertoire divergence. When a sample had multiple sequencing runs, each run was corrected for sorting error separately and the runs were then pooled. Here the immuneACCESS table is served through TCRdb, limited to in-frame sequences with V and J called. Missing clones are a known gap in these copies; in checked studies unresolved V genes cover under half, and the rest lacks a known reason. V, J and clone size are those of that table, while D and trimming were read from the DNA. Present in this sample are approximately 82,000 clones, approximately 94% of which were seen just once. The ten largest clones capture roughly 1.5% of the sample.

Measured from the cysteine to the phenylalanine, the CDR3 is 15 residues long. Just CDR3 DNA is preserved here, 45 bases in frame from base 1. Taken from the germline V gene, the CDR1 and CDR2 loops are MNHEY and SVGAGI. Trimmed from V: 6 bases; trimmed from J: 3 bases; junction bases lacking a gene match: 5. Here is what the overall study found, with its caveats: Donor-specific Treg expansion was found to exceed global Treg expansion in tolerant patients, suggesting antigen-driven rather than nonspecific expansion. PCR primers changed over time for some patients, so nucleotide-level comparison across those patients' samples was not possible. Biological reproducibility was not examined directly, but technical replication error appeared to be minimal. Expanding Tregs with activated donor B cells appeared to identify the most biologically relevant and donor-specific TCRbeta repertoire. Because the study included only a small number of patients, the results must be confirmed in larger populations and under other immunosuppression protocols.

As for this clone: Its antigen has not been determined. Base-call qualities are not available, and no considerably larger clone is one nucleotide away.

The transplants used related donors along with nonmyeloablative bone marrow transplantation, and in the human trials mixed chimerism was transient. Thawed PBMCs were FACS-sorted into unstimulated Tregs (CD4+CD25+CD127-), CD4+ non-Tregs (CD4+CD25-), CD4 cells and CD8 cells. Patients were several combined kidney and bone marrow transplant recipients from the ITN036ST trial, and only these trial subjects had samples available. Healthy control blood was processed by Ficoll density gradient to PBMCs and cryopreserved; patient PBMCs were collected before and after transplant. The receptor comes from a human patient who received a combined kidney and bone marrow transplant. After a transplant, some T cells may be of graft donor origin. The rearranged segments are TRBV6-5 and TRBJ2-1; 10 central nucleotides agree with TRBD2. The input for sequencing was CD4+ T cells from blood (PBMCs), taken 12 months after the transplant. CDR3 region: CASRTPSGSYNEQFF. At the DNA level, the sequence is TGTGCCAGCAGGACCCCTAGCGGGAGCTACAATGAGCAGTTCTTC.